This T cell receptor (beta chain) appears in the sequencing data of a study of regulatory T cells in long-lasting Graves disease. There are 12 residues in the CDR3. The germline V and J ends were trimmed by 3 bases and 0 bases, with 6 bases remaining between them. The germline V gene encodes CDR1 DFQATT and CDR2 SNEGSKA (reference sequence). As to time point: newly diagnosed GD, antithyroid drugs for less than 3 months. PBMC-extracted RNA yielded the TCR library. Libraries of TCR beta came from iRepertoire HTBI primers plus Arm-PCR of CDR3 regions. TCRdb re-analysed the multiplex PCR reads in MiXCR, keeping a single row per CDR3 protein. This table holds around 450,000 distinct CDR3 sequences, about 15% found once. This clonotype showed up just a few times. This sample was also put to use in a study of T cells in Graves' hyperthyroidism and ophthalmopathy. That investigation notes: Ophthalmopathy could be told apart from stable hyperthyroidism with a 13 V-J model.

The sequenced sample was peripheral blood mononuclear cells (PBMCs), obtained at new diagnosis, from a patient treated with antithyroid drugs. The clonotype comes from a woman in her thirties or forties with Graves disease. This sequence joins TRBV20-1 and TRBJ2-7; D not resolved. This CDR3 reads CSASKGSYEQYF. The CDR3 DNA is TGCAGTGCTAGTAAGGGCTCCTACGAGCAGTACTTC.